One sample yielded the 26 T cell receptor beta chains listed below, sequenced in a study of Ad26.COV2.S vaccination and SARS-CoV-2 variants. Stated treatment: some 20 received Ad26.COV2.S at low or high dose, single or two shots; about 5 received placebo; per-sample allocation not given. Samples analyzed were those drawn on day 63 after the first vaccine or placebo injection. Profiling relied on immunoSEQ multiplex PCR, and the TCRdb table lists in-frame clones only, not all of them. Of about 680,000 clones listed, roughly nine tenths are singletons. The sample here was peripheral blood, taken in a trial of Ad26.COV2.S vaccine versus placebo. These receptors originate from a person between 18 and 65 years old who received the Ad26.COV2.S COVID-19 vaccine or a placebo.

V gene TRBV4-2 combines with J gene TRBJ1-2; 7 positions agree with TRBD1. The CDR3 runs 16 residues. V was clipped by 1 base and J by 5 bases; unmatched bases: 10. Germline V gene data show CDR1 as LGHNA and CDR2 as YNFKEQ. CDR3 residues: CASSQGGAGGNYGYTF. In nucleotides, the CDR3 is TGTGCCAGCAGCCAAGGAGGTGCAGGGGGGAATTATGGCTACACCTTC.

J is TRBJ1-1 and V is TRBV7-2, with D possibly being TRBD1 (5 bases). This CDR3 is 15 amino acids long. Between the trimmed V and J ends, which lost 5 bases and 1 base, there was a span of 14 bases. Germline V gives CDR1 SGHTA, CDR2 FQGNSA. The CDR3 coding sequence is TGTGCCAGCAGCCCATCTCCCCAGGGGAACACTGAAGCTTTCTTT. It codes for CASSPSPQGNTEAFF.

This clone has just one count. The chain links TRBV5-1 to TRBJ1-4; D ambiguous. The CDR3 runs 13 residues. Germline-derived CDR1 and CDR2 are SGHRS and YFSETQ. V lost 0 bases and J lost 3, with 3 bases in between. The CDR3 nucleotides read TGCGCCAGCAGCTTGGATCCTAATGAAAAACTGTTTTTT. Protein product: CASSLDPNEKLFF.

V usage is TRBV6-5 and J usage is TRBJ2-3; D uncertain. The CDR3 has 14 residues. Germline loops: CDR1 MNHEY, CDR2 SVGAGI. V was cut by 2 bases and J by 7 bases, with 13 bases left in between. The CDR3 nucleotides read TGTGCCAGCAGTTACCGGAACTCTAGAAATACGCAGTATTTT. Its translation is CASSYRNSRNTQYF.

In nucleotides, the CDR3 is TGTGCCAGCAGCCGTGGGACGGGAGGGGACTCCTACGAGCAGTACTTC. Translation: CASSRGTGGDSYEQYF. V is TRBV4-2 and J is TRBJ2-7; TRBD2 aligns across 8 bases. Germline V CDR1 and CDR2: LGHNA, YNFKEQ. The CDR3 consists of 16 residues. V was pared by 4 bases and J by 0 bases, with 8 bases of the junction left unmatched.

The CDR3 DNA reads TGTGCCAGCAGCTTAGGGACGGGAGGGGGCACAGATACGCAGTATTTT. Protein product: CASSLGTGGGTDTQYF. The V gene is TRBV7-2, the J gene TRBJ2-3, with TRBD2 identical over 8 bases. V trimming: 1 base; J trimming: 1 base; junction bases outside the gene matches: 4. CDR3 size: 16 residues. CDR1 SGHTA and CDR2 FQGNSA come from the germline V gene.

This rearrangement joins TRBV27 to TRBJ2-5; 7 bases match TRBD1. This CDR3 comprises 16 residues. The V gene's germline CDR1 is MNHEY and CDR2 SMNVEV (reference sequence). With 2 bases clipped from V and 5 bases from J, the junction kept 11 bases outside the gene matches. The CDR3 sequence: CASSLNTGVVRETQYF. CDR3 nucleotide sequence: TGTGCCAGCAGTTTAAATACAGGGGTCGTACGGGAGACCCAGTACTTC.

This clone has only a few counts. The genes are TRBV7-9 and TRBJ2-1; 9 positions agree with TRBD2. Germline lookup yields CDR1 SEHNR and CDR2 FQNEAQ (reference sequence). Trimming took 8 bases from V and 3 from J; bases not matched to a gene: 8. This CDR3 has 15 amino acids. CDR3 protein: CASCQGTSNYNEQFF. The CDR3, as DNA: TGTGCCAGCTGCCAGGGGACTAGCAACTACAATGAGCAGTTCTTC.

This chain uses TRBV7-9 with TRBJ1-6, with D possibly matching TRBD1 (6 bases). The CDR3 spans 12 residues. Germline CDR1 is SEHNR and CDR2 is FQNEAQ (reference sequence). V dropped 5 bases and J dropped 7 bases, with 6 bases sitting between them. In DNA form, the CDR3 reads TGTGCCAGCAGCGGACAGAATTCACCCCTCCACTTT. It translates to CASSGQNSPLHF.

CDR3 coding DNA: TGTGCCAGCATAATTCTGGACGGGTCCTCTGAAGCTTTCTTT. This encodes CASIILDGSSEAFF. The rearrangement joins TRBV6-5 to TRBJ1-1; D not certain. V lost 7 bases, J lost 6 bases, and 18 bases lay in between. The V gene's germline CDR1 is MNHEY and CDR2 SVGAGI. The CDR3 has 14 amino acids.

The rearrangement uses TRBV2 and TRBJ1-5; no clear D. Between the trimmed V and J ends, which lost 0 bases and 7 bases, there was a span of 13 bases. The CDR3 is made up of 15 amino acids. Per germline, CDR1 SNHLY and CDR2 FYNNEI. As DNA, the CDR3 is TGTGCCAGCAGTGAAGCCAAGGGCATCAACCAGCCCCAGCATTTT. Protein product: CASSEAKGINQPQHF.

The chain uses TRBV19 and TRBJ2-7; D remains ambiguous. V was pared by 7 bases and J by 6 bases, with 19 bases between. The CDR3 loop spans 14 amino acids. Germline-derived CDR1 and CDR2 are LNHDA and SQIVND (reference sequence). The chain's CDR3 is CASTADVRGAEQYF. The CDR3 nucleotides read TGTGCCAGTACCGCGGATGTCAGAGGCGCCGAGCAGTACTTC.

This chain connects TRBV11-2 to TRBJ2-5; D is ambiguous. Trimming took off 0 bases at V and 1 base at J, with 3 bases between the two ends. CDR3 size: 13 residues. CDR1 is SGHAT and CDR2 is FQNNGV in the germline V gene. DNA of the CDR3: TGTGCCAGCAGCTTAGAAGGCCAAGAGACCCAGTACTTC. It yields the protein CASSLEGQETQYF.

CDR3: CASSPPGAGNQPQHF. For the CDR3, the DNA is TGTGCCAGCTCACCACCGGGGGCGGGCAATCAGCCCCAGCATTTT. The V and J genes are TRBV18 and TRBJ1-5; the D gene is possibly TRBD1 (6 bases). The germline V gene has CDR1 KGHSH and CDR2 LQKENI. The CDR3 contains 15 residues. Trimming removed 0 bases from V and 2 bases from J, with 8 bases in between.

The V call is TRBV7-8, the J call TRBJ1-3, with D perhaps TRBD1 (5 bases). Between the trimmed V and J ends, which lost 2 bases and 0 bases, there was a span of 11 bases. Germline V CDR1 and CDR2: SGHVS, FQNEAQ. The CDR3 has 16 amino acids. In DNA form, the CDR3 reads TGTGCCAGCAGCTTAAAGACAGCCTTCTCTGGAAACACCATATATTTT. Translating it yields CASSLKTAFSGNTIYF.

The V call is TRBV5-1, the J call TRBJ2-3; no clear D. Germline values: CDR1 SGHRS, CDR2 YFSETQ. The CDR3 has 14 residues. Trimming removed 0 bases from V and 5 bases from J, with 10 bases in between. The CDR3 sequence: CASSLGQPGDTQYF. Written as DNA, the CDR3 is TGCGCCAGCAGCTTGGGGCAGCCCGGAGATACGCAGTATTTT.

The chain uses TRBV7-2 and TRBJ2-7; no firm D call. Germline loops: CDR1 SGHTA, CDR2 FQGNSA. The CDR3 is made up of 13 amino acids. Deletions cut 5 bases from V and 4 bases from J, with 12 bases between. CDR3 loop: CASSPPIFYEQYF. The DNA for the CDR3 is TGTGCCAGCAGCCCACCTATTTTTTACGAGCAGTACTTC.

DNA for the CDR3: TGTGCCAGCAGTGACAACAGACTGAACACTGAAGCTTTCTTT. Its translation: CASSDNRLNTEAFF. The chain uses TRBV25-1 and TRBJ1-1; D not certain. The CDR3 has 14 residues. Trimming took off 3 bases at V and 0 bases at J, with 8 bases between the two ends. Per germline, CDR1 MGHDK and CDR2 SYGVNS.

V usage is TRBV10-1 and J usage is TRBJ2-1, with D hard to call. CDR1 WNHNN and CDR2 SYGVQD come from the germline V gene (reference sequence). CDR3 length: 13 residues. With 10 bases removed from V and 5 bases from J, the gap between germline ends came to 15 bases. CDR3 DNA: TGCGCCAACCTAGTCGGACCCCACAATGAGCAGTTCTTC. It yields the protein CANLVGPHNEQFF.

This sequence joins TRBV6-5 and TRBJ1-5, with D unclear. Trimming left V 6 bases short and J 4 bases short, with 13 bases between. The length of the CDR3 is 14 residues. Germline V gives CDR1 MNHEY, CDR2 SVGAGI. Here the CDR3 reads CASRPLYGNQPQHF. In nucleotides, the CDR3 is TGTGCCAGCAGACCGCTCTATGGAAATCAGCCCCAGCATTTT.

The CDR3, as DNA: TGTGCCAGCAGTTCCAGAAGGCGGCCGGGGGATTCACCCCTCCACTTT. It codes for CASSSRRRPGDSPLHF. The rearrangement links TRBV2 to TRBJ1-6, with D tentatively TRBD1 (5 bases). V was trimmed by 5 bases and J by 8 bases, leaving 19 bases between them. The CDR3 length is 16 residues. Germline loops: CDR1 SNHLY, CDR2 FYNNEI. Looking up the rest from reference TRBV2 and TRBJ1-6 gives the full variable domain: EPEVTQTPSHQVTQMGQEVILRCVPISNHLYFYWYRQILGQKVEFLVSFYNNEISEKSEIFDDQFSVERPDGSNFTLKIRSTKLEDSAMYFCASSSRRRPGDSPLHFGNGTRLTVT.

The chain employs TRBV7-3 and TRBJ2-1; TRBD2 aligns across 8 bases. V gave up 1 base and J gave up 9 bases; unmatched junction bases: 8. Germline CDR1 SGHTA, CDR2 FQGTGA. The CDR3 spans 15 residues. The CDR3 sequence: CASSLKLAGMGEQFF. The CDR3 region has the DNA TGTGCCAGCAGCTTAAAGCTAGCGGGTATGGGTGAGCAGTTCTTC.

CDR3 amino acids: CASSLASGRLTGANVLTF. The CDR3 nucleotides read TGTGCCAGCAGCTTAGCAAGCGGGAGGCTTACTGGGGCCAACGTCCTGACTTTC. The V gene is TRBV7-2, the J gene TRBJ2-6; 9 nucleotides agree with TRBD2. Germline loops: CDR1 SGHTA, CDR2 FQGNSA. The CDR3 length is 18 residues. J lost 2 bases, V lost 0 bases, and 5 bases had no gene match.

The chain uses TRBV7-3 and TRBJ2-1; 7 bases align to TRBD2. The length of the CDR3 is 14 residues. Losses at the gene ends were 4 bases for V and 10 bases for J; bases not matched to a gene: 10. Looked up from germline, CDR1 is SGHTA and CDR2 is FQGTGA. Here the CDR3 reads CASSSGLSGEEQFF. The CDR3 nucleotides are TGTGCCAGCAGCTCCGGACTAAGCGGGGAAGAGCAGTTCTTC.

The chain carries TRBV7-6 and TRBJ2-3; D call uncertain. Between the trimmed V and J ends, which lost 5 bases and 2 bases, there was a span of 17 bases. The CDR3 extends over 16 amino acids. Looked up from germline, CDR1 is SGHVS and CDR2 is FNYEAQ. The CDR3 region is CASSLIRGPPTDTQYF. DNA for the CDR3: TGTGCCAGCAGCCTTATCCGAGGTCCTCCCACAGATACGCAGTATTTT.

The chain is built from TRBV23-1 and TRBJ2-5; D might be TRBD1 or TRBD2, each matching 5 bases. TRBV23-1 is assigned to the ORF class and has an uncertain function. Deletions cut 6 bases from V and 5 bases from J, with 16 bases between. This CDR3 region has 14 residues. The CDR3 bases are TGCGCCAGCAGCCCCCACGGGGCCGAGGAGACCCAGTACTTC. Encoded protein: CASSPHGAEETQYF.